The 31 T cell receptor beta chains listed next were all sequenced from one sample in a study of STAT5B mutations in CD4+ large granular lymphocyte leukemia. Profiled with immunoSEQ multiplex PCR; TCRdb holds only in-frame clones, not every one. Of about 8,400 clones in the sample, over 85% are singletons; the top ten hold 50%. Sequencing was performed on PBMCs. The receptors come from a woman between 65 and 79 years old with CD4+ T-cell large granular lymphocyte leukemia.

The chain is built from TRBV2 and TRBJ1-2, with D unclear. Per germline, CDR1 SNHLY and CDR2 FYNNEI. The CDR3 extends over 14 amino acids. V lost 6 bases and J 8 bases, leaving 19 bases between the germline ends. CDR3: CASRLDTFLGGYTF. The CDR3 DNA reads as TGTGCCAGCAGACTAGACACCTTCCTGGGGGGCTACACCTTC.

The chain recombines TRBV19 with TRBJ1-5; D might be TRBD1 (5 bases). The ends were cut back, 1 base at V and 4 bases at J, with 26 bases in the middle. The germline V gene has CDR1 LNHDA and CDR2 SQIVND (reference sequence). The CDR3 is 20 amino acids. The CDR3 nucleotides read TGTGCCAGTAGTATAGCCCCGGGCAGGGTTCGAGTATCGGGTAATCAGCCCCAGCATTTT. As protein: CASSIAPGRVRVSGNQPQHF.

The chain recombines TRBV7-3 with TRBJ2-2; the D gene could be TRBD1 or TRBD2 (5 bases each). V was shortened by 1 base and J by 8 bases, with 11 bases between the two germline ends. The CDR3 runs 14 residues. Germline V gene sequence: CDR1 SGHTA, CDR2 FQGTGA. The CDR3 sequence: CASSLRGTPGELFF. The CDR3 DNA follows: TGTGCCAGCAGCTTAAGAGGGACCCCAGGGGAGCTGTTTTTT.

This rearrangement joins TRBV18 to TRBJ2-3; D remains ambiguous. CDR1 is KGHSH and CDR2 is LQKENI in the germline V gene. Trimming pared 3 bases from V and 2 bases from J, leaving 6 bases between. CDR3 length equals 13 residues. CDR3 protein: CASSPRLTDTQYF. The CDR3 nucleotides are TGTGCCAGCTCACCTCGACTCACAGATACGCAGTATTTT.

V is TRBV7-9 and J is TRBJ2-5; D perhaps matches TRBD1 (7 bases). Trimming removed 6 bases from V and 3 bases from J, with 14 bases in between. Germline V gene data show CDR1 as SEHNR and CDR2 as FQNEAQ (reference sequence). The CDR3 totals 14 residues. The CDR3, as DNA: TGTGCCAGCAGTCACGCGGGACAGAAAGAGACCCAGTACTTC. It encodes CASSHAGQKETQYF.

This clone has only one observation. This chain joins TRBV6-5 and TRBJ2-5; perhaps TRBD2 as D (6 bases). The CDR3 extends over 12 amino acids. The germline V and J ends were trimmed by 6 bases and 3 bases, with 8 bases remaining between them. Germline CDR1 MNHEY, CDR2 SVGAGI. CDR3 protein: CASRTGEETQYF. The CDR3 DNA sequence: TGTGCCAGCAGGACGGGGGAAGAGACCCAGTACTTC.

The chain employs TRBV6-4 and TRBJ2-4, with unresolved D. Germline V gene lookup returns CDR1 MRHNA and CDR2 SNTAGT. CDR3 length equals 16 residues. Deletions cut 2 bases from V and 0 bases from J, with 11 bases between. This CDR3 is CASSDVSPRAKNIQYF. In DNA, the CDR3 is TGTGCCAGCAGTGACGTTTCCCCCAGAGCCAAAAACATTCAGTACTTC.

The chain joins TRBV6-6 to TRBJ1-6, with a weak D call TRBD1 (6 bases). Trimming stripped 6 bases from V and 10 bases from J, with 10 bases between. The CDR3 sequence is 12 residues long. Germline V gives CDR1 MNHNY, CDR2 SVGAGI (reference sequence). CDR3 amino acids: CASRQGDSPLHF. CDR3 sequence (DNA): TGTGCCAGCAGACAGGGTGACTCACCCCTCCACTTT.

The V gene is TRBV5-1, the J gene TRBJ2-7; 12 nucleotides agree with TRBD2. The germline gives CDR1 SGHRS, CDR2 YFSETQ. The CDR3 is made up of 16 amino acids. V gave up 4 bases and J gave up 0 bases; unmatched junction bases: 5. In DNA, the CDR3 is TGCGCCAGCAGCCCGAGGACTAGCGGGGCCTCCTACGAGCAGTACTTC. This codes for CASSPRTSGASYEQYF. Filled out from reference TRBV5-1 and TRBJ2-7, the complete variable domain reads KAGVTQTPRYLIKTRGQQVTLSCSPISGHRSVSWYQQTPGQGLQFLFEYFSETQRNKGNFPGRFSGRQFSNSRSEMNVSTLELGDSALYLCASSPRTSGASYEQYFGPGTRLTVT.

This clone has only one observation. This sequence joins TRBV9 and TRBJ1-5, with a weak D call TRBD1 (5 bases). The V end lost 4 bases, the J end lost 3 bases, and 11 bases lay between the germline ends. From germline, CDR1 is SGDLS and CDR2 YYNGEE. The CDR3 contains 14 residues. Here the CDR3 reads CASSPGGFNQPQHF. In DNA, the CDR3 is TGTGCCAGCAGCCCGGGGGGATTCAATCAGCCCCAGCATTTT.

The gene calls are TRBV30 and TRBJ1-5; tentative D call: TRBD1 (5 bases). CDR1 is GTSNPN, CDR2 SVGIG, per germline (reference sequence). There are 14 residues in the CDR3. With 0 bases removed from V and 4 bases from J, the gap between germline ends came to 10 bases. CDR3: CAWSVQGLNQPQHF. The CDR3 bases are TGTGCCTGGAGTGTGCAGGGCCTTAATCAGCCCCAGCATTTT.

V is TRBV19 and J is TRBJ1-2, with D tentatively TRBD1 (5 bases). CDR3 size: 14 residues. With 6 bases removed from V and 5 bases from J, the gap between germline ends came to 16 bases. Germline CDR1 and CDR2: LNHDA and SQIVND (reference sequence). The CDR3 nucleotides read TGTGCCAGTAGGGGGGGACGCTTGGCGTATGGCTACACCTTC. Encoded protein: CASRGGRLAYGYTF.

CDR3 protein: CAIRSIEQGGETQYF. CDR3 DNA: TGTGCCATCCGGTCCATCGAACAGGGTGGCGAGACCCAGTACTTC. The chain links TRBV10-3 to TRBJ2-5; perhaps TRBD1 as D (6 bases). Trimming removed 8 bases at V and 5 bases at J, with 21 bases between. The CDR3 has 15 amino acids. The V gene's germline CDR1 is ENHRY and CDR2 SYGVKD.

This rearrangement joins TRBV7-6 to TRBJ1-3, with 7 bases identical to TRBD1. The CDR3 extends over 19 amino acids. Trimming at V came to 4 bases and at J to 0 bases, leaving 15 bases not matched to a gene. In germline, CDR1 is SGHVS, CDR2 FNYEAQ. CDR3 DNA sequence: TGTGCCAGCAGCTCGGGCTGGGACAGAGTAGGGGTCTCTGGAAACACCATATATTTT. This translates into CASSSGWDRVGVSGNTIYF.

This clone was found once. The V call is TRBV2, the J call TRBJ2-5, with TRBD2 identical over 14 bases. V dropped 4 bases and J dropped 0; count of bases not matched to a gene: 1. The CDR3 extends over 16 amino acids. Per germline, CDR1 SNHLY and CDR2 FYNNEI. For the CDR3, the DNA is TGTGCCAGCAGTGGGACTAGCGGGGGGTACCAAGAGACCCAGTACTTC. Protein: CASSGTSGGYQETQYF.

V gene TRBV5-5 combines with J gene TRBJ2-7, with TRBD1 identical over 7 bases. The CDR3 contains 14 residues. The V gene end was trimmed by 6 bases and the J gene end by 3 bases; junction bases not matched to a gene: 9. CDR1 and CDR2 (germline): SGHKS, YYEKEE (reference sequence). This CDR3 reads CASNSPRQGYEQYF. In DNA, the CDR3 is TGTGCCAGCAACTCCCCTCGACAGGGCTACGAGCAGTACTTC.

This clone was seen once. The chain combines TRBV5-1 with TRBJ1-2; D remains ambiguous. V gave up 5 bases and J gave up 2 bases, with 13 bases separating them. CDR1 is SGHRS and CDR2 is YFSETQ in the germline V gene. The CDR3 runs 14 residues. CDR3 loop: CASRWTAFNYGYTF. The CDR3 nucleotides read TGCGCCAGCAGATGGACCGCCTTCAACTATGGCTACACCTTC.

The chain links TRBV21-1 to TRBJ2-1. TRBV21-1 counts as a pseudogene. The CDR3 is made up of 15 amino acids. Written as DNA, the CDR3 is TGTGCCAGCAGCATCAGCCTGAAAGCCCTGGGTGAGCAGTTCTTC. Protein product: CASSISLKALGEQFF.

This clone has only a few counts. The chain joins TRBV9 to TRBJ2-4; TRBD1 is a possible D gene (6 bases). This CDR3 is 16 amino acids long. Trimming shortened V by 0 bases and J by 2 bases, and 12 bases separated the two germline ends. Germline CDR1 reads SGDLS; CDR2 reads YYNGEE. CDR3 amino acids: CASSVDRQGTKNIQYF. The CDR3 DNA follows: TGTGCCAGCAGCGTAGATCGCCAGGGGACCAAAAACATTCAGTACTTC. The variable domain in full, with the rest retrieved from reference TRBV9 and TRBJ2-4, is DSGVTQTPKHLITATGQRVTLRCSPRSGDLSVYWYQQSLDQGLQFLIQYYNGEERAKGNILERFSAQQFPDLHSELNLSSLELGDSALYFCASSVDRQGTKNIQYFGAGTRLSVL.

The chain recombines TRBV27 with TRBJ1-5; D is unresolved. The CDR3 is 11 residues long. CDR1 MNHEY and CDR2 SMNVEV come from the germline V gene (reference sequence). V shed 5 bases and J shed 5 bases, with 4 bases lying between them. The CDR3 coding sequence is TGTGCCAGCAGTCCCTATCAGCCCCAGCATTTT. This gives the protein CASSPYQPQHF.

This clone has just one count. The chain employs TRBV29-1 and TRBJ1-1; D is ambiguous. Between the trimmed V and J ends, which lost 2 bases and 0 bases, there was a span of 10 bases. CDR3 length: 14 residues. Per the germline V gene, CDR1 is SQVTM and CDR2 is ANQGSEA. Here the CDR3 reads CSVERAAMNTEAFF. The DNA for the CDR3 is TGCAGCGTTGAAAGGGCAGCGATGAACACTGAAGCTTTCTTT.

The chain links TRBV28 to TRBJ1-5; D gene ambiguous. Trimming took off 6 bases at V and 1 base at J, with 13 bases between the two ends. This CDR3 has 15 amino acids. CDR1 MDHEN and CDR2 SYDVKM come from the germline V gene. Written as DNA, the CDR3 is TGTGCCAGCAGATTTGCGTCGCAAAGCAATCAGCCCCAGCATTTT. This codes for CASRFASQSNQPQHF.

The rearrangement links TRBV5-6 to TRBJ2-7; D uncertain. The V gene's germline CDR1 is SGHDT and CDR2 YYEEEE. V lost 5 bases and J lost 0, with 18 bases in between. The CDR3 has 16 amino acids. Here the CDR3 DNA reads TGTGCCAGCAGAACGGTTGAGGCCGGGTCCTCCTACGAGCAGTACTTC. This codes for CASRTVEAGSSYEQYF.

The table lists this clone with a count of one. The DNA for the CDR3 is TGTGCCAGCAGTTACGGAGGGACAGGGTTAGGCTACACCTTC. Translated: CASSYGGTGLGYTF. This rearrangement joins TRBV6-5 to TRBJ1-2, with 9 bases lining up with TRBD1. This CDR3 is 14 amino acids long. Trimming cost V 2 bases and J 8 bases; bases outside gene matches: 6. From germline, CDR1 is MNHEY and CDR2 SVGAGI.

The J gene is TRBJ1-5, the V gene TRBV19, with D maybe TRBD1 (6 bases). The germline V gene has CDR1 LNHDA and CDR2 SQIVND (reference sequence). V was clipped by 4 bases and J by 3 bases, with 16 bases between them. The CDR3 spans 16 residues. CDR3 nucleotides: TGTGCCAGTAGTACGCGTTCACAGGGATTCAATCAGCCCCAGCATTTT. It codes for CASSTRSQGFNQPQHF.

V usage is TRBV11-3 and J usage is TRBJ2-3, with 7 bases fitting TRBD1. V lost 4 bases to trimming and J lost 2 bases; unmatched junction nucleotides: 6. Germline lookup yields CDR1 SGHNT and CDR2 YENEEA. The CDR3 loop spans 15 amino acids. The CDR3 region is CASSSWDRDTDTQYF. CDR3 in DNA: TGTGCCAGCAGCTCATGGGACAGAGACACAGATACGCAGTATTTT.

V is TRBV7-2 and J is TRBJ2-2, with 7 bases lining up with TRBD1. With 3 bases clipped from V and 8 bases from J, the junction kept 3 bases outside the gene matches. The length of the CDR3 is 13 residues. Per the germline V gene, CDR1 is SGHTA and CDR2 is FQGNSA. CDR3 sequence: CASSFDRVGELFF. As DNA, the CDR3 is TGTGCCAGCAGCTTTGACAGGGTAGGGGAGCTGTTTTTT.

DNA for the CDR3: TGTGCCAGCTCACCACCGACTAGCACCTACAATGAGCAGTTCTTC. It specifies CASSPPTSTYNEQFF. The chain is built from TRBV18 and TRBJ2-1; 7 bases fit TRBD2. Germline V gene lookup returns CDR1 KGHSH and CDR2 LQKENI. The CDR3 is 15 residues long. The J segment lost 2 bases and the V segment lost 0 bases, leaving 1 base of the junction unmatched.

The chain combines TRBV10-3 with TRBJ1-1; 8 nucleotides align to TRBD1. CDR1 is ENHRY, CDR2 SYGVKD, per germline. V shed 10 bases, J shed 6 bases, and the junction held 7 bases outside the gene matches. CDR3 size: 12 residues. DNA of the CDR3: TGTGCCACCTATACAGGGGGACCTGAAGCTTTCTTT. Its protein is CATYTGGPEAFF.

This sequence joins TRBV6-6 and TRBJ1-4, with TRBD1 as a possible D gene (6 bases). The CDR3 spans 16 residues. Germline values: CDR1 MNHNY, CDR2 SVGAGI (reference sequence). Trimming removed 2 bases at V and 6 bases at J, with 16 bases between. The CDR3 protein is CASSYRGARFDEKLFF. The CDR3 region has the DNA TGTGCCAGCAGTTACCGGGGGGCGCGATTCGATGAAAAACTGTTTTTT.

The chain employs TRBV27 and TRBJ1-1, with 7 bases that match TRBD1. The germline CDR1 and CDR2 sequences are MNHEY and SMNVEV (reference sequence). V was clipped by 2 bases and J by 6 bases; unmatched bases: 6. The CDR3 totals 14 residues. The CDR3: CASSLDRVRPEAFF. CDR3 DNA sequence: TGTGCCAGCAGTTTAGACAGGGTCCGTCCTGAAGCTTTCTTT.